This T cell receptor (beta chain) stems from a study of radiation and T cells in renal cell carcinoma. About the study: Nephrectomy followed 15 Gy stereotactic body radiation by 4 weeks. Study findings and constraints: In blood, top tumor clones expanded by 2 weeks, shrinking by 4. Pretreatment tumor biopsies were lacking, so baseline clonotypes are unknown.

Data came from immunoSEQ multiplex PCR; TCRdb stores just in-frame clones and leaves some out. This repertoire shows more than 140,000 clones, roughly 80% found once; its top ten account for around 25%. This clone was picked up one time. Antigen: not known. This sample's time point: baseline pretreatment blood. Treatment: 15 Gy SBRT to primary tumor, nephrectomy 4 weeks later. Radiation-treated patients gave blood at baseline, week 2 and week 4. V dropped 7 bases and J dropped 4 bases, with 20 bases sitting between them. Germline V gene data show CDR1 as SQVTM and CDR2 as ANQGSEA. The CDR3 has 14 amino acids.

The input for sequencing was blood, taken from a patient whose treatment included radiotherapy and nephrectomy. The source of this sequence is a woman aged 45-65 years with renal cell carcinoma. The chain joins TRBV29-1 to TRBJ2-7; possible D gene TRBD1, 5 bases. In nucleotides, the CDR3 is TGCAGCGGAACCAACGATGACAGAAATTACGAGCAGTACTTC. Translation gives CSGTNDDRNYEQYF.